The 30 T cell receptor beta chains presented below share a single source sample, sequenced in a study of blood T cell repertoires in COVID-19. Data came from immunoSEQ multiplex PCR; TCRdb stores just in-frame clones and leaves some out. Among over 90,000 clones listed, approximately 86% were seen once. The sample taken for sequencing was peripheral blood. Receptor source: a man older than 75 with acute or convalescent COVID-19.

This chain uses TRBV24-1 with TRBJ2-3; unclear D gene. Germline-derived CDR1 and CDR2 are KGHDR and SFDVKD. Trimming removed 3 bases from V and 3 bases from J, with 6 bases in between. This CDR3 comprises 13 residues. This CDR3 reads CATSDINTDTQYF. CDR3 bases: TGTGCCACCAGTGATATAAATACAGATACGCAGTATTTT.

The CDR3 reads CASSSTPGTGVDYGYTF. The CDR3 DNA reads TGCGCCAGCAGCTCCACACCCGGGACAGGGGTTGACTATGGCTACACCTTC. The chain is built from TRBV5-1 and TRBJ1-2; 10 bases match TRBD1. CDR3 length equals 17 residues. CDR1 and CDR2 (germline): SGHRS, YFSETQ. The junction had 11 bases not matched to a gene; V was cut back by 3 bases and J by 3 bases.

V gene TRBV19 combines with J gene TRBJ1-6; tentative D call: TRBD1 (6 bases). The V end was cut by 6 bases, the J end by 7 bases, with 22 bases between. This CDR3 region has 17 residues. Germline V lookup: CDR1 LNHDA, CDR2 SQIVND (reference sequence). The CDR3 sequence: CASRLLGSDRRNSPLHF. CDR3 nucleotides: TGTGCCAGTAGACTACTAGGTTCGGACAGAAGGAATTCACCCCTCCACTTT. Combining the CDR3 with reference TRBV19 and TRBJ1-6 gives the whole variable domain DGGITQSPKYLFRKEGQNVTLSCEQNLNHDAMYWYRQDPGQGLRLIYYSQIVNDFQKGDIAEGYSVSREKKESFPLTVTSAQKNPTAFYLCASRLLGSDRRNSPLHFGNGTRLTVT.

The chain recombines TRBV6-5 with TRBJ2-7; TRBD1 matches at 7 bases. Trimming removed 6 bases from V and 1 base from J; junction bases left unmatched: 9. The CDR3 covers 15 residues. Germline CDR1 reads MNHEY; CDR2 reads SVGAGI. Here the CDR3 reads CASSRTGLGSYEQYF. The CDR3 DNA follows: TGTGCCAGCAGCCGGACAGGACTGGGGTCCTACGAGCAGTACTTC.

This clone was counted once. CDR3 DNA sequence: TGTGCCAGCAGTTCGTACAGTACCTACGAGCAGTACTTC. Translated: CASSSYSTYEQYF. The V gene is TRBV6-5, the J gene TRBJ2-7, with unresolved D. Trimming took off 4 bases at V and 2 bases at J, with 9 bases between the two ends. CDR1 and CDR2 (germline): MNHEY, SVGAGI. CDR3 length: 13 residues.

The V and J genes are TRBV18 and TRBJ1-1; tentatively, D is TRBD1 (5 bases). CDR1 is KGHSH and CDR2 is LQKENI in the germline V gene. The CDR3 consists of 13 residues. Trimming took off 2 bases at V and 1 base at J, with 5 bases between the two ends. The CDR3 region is CASSPTGNTEAFF. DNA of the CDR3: TGTGCCAGCTCACCAACAGGGAACACTGAAGCTTTCTTT.

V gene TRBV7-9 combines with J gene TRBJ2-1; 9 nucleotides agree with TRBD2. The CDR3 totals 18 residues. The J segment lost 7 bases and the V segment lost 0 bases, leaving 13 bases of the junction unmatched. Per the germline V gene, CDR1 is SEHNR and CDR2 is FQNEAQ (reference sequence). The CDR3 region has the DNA TGTGCCAGCAGCTTAGCAGGTCTAGCGGGGACTTCACGAAATGAGCAGTTCTTC. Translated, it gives CASSLAGLAGTSRNEQFF.

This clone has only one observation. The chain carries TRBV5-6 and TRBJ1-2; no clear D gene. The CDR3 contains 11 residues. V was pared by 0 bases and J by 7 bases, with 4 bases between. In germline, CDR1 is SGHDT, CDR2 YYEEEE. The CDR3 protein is CASSLGSGYTF. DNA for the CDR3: TGTGCCAGCAGCTTGGGGAGTGGCTACACCTTC.

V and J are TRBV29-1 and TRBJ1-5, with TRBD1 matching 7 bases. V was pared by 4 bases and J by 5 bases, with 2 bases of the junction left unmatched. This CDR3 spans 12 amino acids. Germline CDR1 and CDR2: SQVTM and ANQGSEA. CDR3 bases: TGCAGCGTTGCAGACAGGGATCAGCCCCAGCATTTT. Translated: CSVADRDQPQHF. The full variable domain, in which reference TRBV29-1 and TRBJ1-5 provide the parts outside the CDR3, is SAVISQKPSRDICQRGTSLTIQCQVDSQVTMMFWYRQQPGQSLTLIATANQGSEATYESGFVIDKFPISRPNLTFSTLTVSNMSPEDSSIYLCSVADRDQPQHFGDGTRLSIL.

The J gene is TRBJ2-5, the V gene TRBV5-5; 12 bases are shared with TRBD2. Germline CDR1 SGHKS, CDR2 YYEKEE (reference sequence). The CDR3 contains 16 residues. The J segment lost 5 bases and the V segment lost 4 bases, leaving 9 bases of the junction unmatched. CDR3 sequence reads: CASSQGLAGGVETQYF. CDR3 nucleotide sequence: TGTGCCAGCAGCCAAGGGCTAGCGGGAGGGGTTGAGACCCAGTACTTC.

The CDR3 loop reads CASSPSGGARLGKNIQYF. CDR3 in DNA: TGTGCCAGCAGCCCCTCTGGGGGCGCTAGGTTGGGCAAAAACATTCAGTACTTC. The chain combines TRBV28 with TRBJ2-4, with D possibly being TRBD1 (6 bases). Germline assignment: CDR1 MDHEN and CDR2 SYDVKM. This CDR3 contains 18 residues. The V and J ends lost 6 bases and 3 bases respectively, with 24 bases between them.

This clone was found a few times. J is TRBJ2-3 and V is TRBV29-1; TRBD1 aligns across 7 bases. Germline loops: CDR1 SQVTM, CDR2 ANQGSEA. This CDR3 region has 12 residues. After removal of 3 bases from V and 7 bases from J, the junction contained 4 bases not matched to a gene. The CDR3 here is CSVETGINTQYF. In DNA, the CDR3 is TGCAGCGTTGAGACAGGGATAAATACGCAGTATTTT.

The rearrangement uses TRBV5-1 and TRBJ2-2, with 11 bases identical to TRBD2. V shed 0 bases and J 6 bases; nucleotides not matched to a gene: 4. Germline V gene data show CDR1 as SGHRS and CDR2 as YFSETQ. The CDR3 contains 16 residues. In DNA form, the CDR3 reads TGCGCCAGCAGCTTGGTTCTAGCGGGAGGTTCCGGGGAGCTGTTTTTT. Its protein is CASSLVLAGGSGELFF.

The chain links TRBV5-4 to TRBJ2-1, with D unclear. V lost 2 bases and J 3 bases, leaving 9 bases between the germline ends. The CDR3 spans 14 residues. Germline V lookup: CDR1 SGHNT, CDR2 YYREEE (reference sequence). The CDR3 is CASSFNRDYNEQFF. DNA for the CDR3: TGTGCCAGCAGCTTCAACAGAGACTACAATGAGCAGTTCTTC. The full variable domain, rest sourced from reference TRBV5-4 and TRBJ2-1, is ETGVTQSPTHLIKTRGQQVTLRCSSQSGHNTVSWYQQALGQGPQFIFQYYREEENGRGNFPPRFSGLQFPNYSSELNVNALELDDSALYLCASSFNRDYNEQFFGPGTRLTVL.

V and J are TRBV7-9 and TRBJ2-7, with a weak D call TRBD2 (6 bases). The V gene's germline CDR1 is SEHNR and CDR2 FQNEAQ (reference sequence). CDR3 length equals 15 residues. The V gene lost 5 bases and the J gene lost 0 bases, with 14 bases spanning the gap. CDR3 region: CASSKRGTSSYEQYF. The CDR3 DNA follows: TGTGCCAGCAGCAAACGCGGGACCAGCTCCTACGAGCAGTACTTC.

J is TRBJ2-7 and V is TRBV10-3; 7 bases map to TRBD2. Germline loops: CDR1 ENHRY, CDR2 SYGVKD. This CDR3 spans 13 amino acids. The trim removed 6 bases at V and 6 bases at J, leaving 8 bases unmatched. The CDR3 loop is CAIRGGSGGEQYF. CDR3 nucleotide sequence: TGTGCCATCAGGGGCGGGAGCGGTGGCGAGCAGTACTTC.

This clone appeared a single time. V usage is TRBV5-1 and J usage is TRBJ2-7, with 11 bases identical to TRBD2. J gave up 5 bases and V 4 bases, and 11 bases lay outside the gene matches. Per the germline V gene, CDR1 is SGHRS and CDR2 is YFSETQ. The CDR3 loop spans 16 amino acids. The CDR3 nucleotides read TGCGCCAGCAGCCCCCCCGGGACTAGCGGATCCCACGAGCAGTACTTC. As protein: CASSPPGTSGSHEQYF. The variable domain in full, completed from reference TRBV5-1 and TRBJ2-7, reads KAGVTQTPRYLIKTRGQQVTLSCSPISGHRSVSWYQQTPGQGLQFLFEYFSETQRNKGNFPGRFSGRQFSNSRSEMNVSTLELGDSALYLCASSPPGTSGSHEQYFGPGTRLTVT.

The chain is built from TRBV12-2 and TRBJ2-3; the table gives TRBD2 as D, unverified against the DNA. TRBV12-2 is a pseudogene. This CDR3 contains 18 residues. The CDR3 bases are TGTGCAAGTCGCTTACCGCCAAGGACTAGCGGGAGAGTAGATACGCAGTATTTT. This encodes CASRLPPRTSGRVDTQYF.

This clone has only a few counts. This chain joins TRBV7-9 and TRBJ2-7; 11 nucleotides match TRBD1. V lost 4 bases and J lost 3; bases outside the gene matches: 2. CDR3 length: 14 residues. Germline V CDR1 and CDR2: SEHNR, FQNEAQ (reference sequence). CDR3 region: CASSSGTGGYEQYF. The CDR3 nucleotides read TGTGCCAGCAGCTCCGGGACAGGGGGCTACGAGCAGTACTTC.

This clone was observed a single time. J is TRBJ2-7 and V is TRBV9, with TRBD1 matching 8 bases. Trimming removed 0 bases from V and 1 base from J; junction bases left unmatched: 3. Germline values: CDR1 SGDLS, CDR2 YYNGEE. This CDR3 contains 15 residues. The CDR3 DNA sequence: TGTGCCAGCAGCGTAGATTGGGACAGGTCCTACGAGCAGTACTTC. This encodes CASSVDWDRSYEQYF.

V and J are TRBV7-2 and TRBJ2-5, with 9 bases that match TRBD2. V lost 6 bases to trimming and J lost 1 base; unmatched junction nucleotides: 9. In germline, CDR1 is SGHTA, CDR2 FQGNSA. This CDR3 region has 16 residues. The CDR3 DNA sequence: TGTGCCAGCAGGCGGGATAGCGGGAGCTCCCAAGAGACCCAGTACTTC. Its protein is CASRRDSGSSQETQYF.

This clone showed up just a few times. The CDR3 DNA is TGTGCCAGTAGTACTAGCGGTTCCAAAAACATTCAGTACTTC. Its translation is CASSTSGSKNIQYF. The V call is TRBV19, the J call TRBJ2-4; 7 bases line up with TRBD2. CDR3 length: 14 residues. Germline lookup yields CDR1 LNHDA and CDR2 SQIVND (reference sequence). With V trimmed by 4 bases and J by 2 bases, 2 bases remained unmatched.

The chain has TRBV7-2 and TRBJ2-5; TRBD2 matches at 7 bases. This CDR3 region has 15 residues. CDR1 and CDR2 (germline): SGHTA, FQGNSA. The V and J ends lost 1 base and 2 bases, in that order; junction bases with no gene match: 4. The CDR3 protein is CASSLDSSGQETQYF. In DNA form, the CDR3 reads TGTGCCAGCAGCTTAGATTCTAGCGGTCAAGAGACCCAGTACTTC. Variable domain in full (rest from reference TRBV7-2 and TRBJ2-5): GAGVSQSPSNKVTEKGKDVELRCDPISGHTALYWYRQSLGQGLEFLIYFQGNSAPDKSGLPSDRFSAERTGGSVSTLTIQRTQQEDSAVYLCASSLDSSGQETQYFGPGTRLLVL.

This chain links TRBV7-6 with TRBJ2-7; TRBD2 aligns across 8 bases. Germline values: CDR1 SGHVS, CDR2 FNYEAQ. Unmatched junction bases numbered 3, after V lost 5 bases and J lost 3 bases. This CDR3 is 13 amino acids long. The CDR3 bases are TGTGCCAGCAGCCAGGGGACTAGCTACGAGCAGTACTTC. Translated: CASSQGTSYEQYF.

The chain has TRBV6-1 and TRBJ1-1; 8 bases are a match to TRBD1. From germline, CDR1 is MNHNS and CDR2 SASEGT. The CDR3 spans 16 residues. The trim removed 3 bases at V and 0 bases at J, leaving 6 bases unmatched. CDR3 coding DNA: TGTGCCAGCAGTGACCCCGACAGGGGTCTGAACACTGAAGCTTTCTTT. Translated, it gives CASSDPDRGLNTEAFF.

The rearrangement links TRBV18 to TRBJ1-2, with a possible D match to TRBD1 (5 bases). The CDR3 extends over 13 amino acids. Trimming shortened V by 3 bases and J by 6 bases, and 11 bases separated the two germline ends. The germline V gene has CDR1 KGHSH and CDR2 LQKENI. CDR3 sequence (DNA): TGTGCCAGCTCACCGAGGACATCGGATGGCTACACCTTC. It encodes CASSPRTSDGYTF.

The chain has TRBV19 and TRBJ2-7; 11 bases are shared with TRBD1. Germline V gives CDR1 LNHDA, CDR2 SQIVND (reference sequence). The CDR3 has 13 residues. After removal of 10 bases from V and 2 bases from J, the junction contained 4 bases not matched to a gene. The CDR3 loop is CATPGQGAYEQYF. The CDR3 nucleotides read TGTGCCACACCGGGACAGGGGGCCTACGAGCAGTACTTC.

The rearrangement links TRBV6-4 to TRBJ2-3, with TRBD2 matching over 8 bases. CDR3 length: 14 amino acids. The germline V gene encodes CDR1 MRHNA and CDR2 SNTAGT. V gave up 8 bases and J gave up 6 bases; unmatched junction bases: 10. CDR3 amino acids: CASSRGGAVDTQYF. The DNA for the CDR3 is TGTGCCAGCTCCCGGGGGGGCGCGGTGGATACGCAGTATTTT.

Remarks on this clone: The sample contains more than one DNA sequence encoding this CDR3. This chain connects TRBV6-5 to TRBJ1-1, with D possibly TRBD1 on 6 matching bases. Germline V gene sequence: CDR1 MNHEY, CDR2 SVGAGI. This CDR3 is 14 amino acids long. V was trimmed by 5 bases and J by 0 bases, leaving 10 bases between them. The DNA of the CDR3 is TGTGCCAGCAGTAAGCAGGGGATGAACACTGAAGCTTTCTTT. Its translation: CASSKQGMNTEAFF.

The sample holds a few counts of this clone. The DNA of the CDR3 is TGCAGCGTTGAAGTATTACCGGGAGGCGAGCAGTACTTC. As protein: CSVEVLPGGEQYF. The rearrangement uses TRBV29-1 and TRBJ2-7, with TRBD2 matching over 7 bases. The CDR3 is made up of 13 amino acids. Trimming at V came to 1 base and at J to 6 bases, leaving 6 bases not matched to a gene. Germline V gene lookup returns CDR1 SQVTM and CDR2 ANQGSEA.